The next 31 T cell receptor beta chains were all read from a single sample in a study of T cells in Graves' hyperthyroidism and ophthalmopathy. From RNA transcripts, TCR beta CDR3 regions were amplified. During a first-round RT-PCR of the TCR CDR3, the HTBI primer set was used. TCRdb passed the multiplex PCR reads through MiXCR, listing each CDR3 protein once. The profile covers fewer than 450,000 distinct CDR3 sequences, with approximately 18% appearing a single time and roughly a third taken by the ten largest. The source material was blood. Receptors originate from a woman aged 25 to 39 with Graves' hyperthyroidism that later progressed to Graves' ophthalmopathy.

This clonotype was counted many times. The gene calls are TRBV6-5 and TRBJ1-1; no clear D. CDR1 is MNHEY and CDR2 is SVGAGI in the germline V gene. This CDR3 has 14 residues. V shed 6 bases and J shed 1 base, with 12 bases lying between them. The CDR3 loop is CASRVPGTNTEAFF. The DNA of the CDR3 is TGTGCCAGCAGAGTTCCGGGCACGAACACTGAAGCTTTCTTT.

In its sample, this clonotype was seen many times. The rearrangement uses TRBV7-9 and TRBJ2-1, with D unresolved. The CDR3 is 13 amino acids. The germline V gene has CDR1 SEHNR and CDR2 FQNEAQ (reference sequence). Trimming shortened V by 1 base and J by 4 bases, and 5 bases separated the two germline ends. The CDR3, as DNA: TGTGCCAGCAGCTTAGTTCTATACAATGAGCAGTTCTTC. This sequence encodes CASSLVLYNEQFF. Full variable domain (missing parts from reference TRBV7-9 and TRBJ2-1): DTGVSQNPRHKITKRGQNVTFRCDPISEHNRLYWYRQTLGQGPEFLTYFQNEAQLEKSRLLSDRFSAERPKGSFSTLEIQRTEQGDSAMYLCASSLVLYNEQFFGPGTRLTVL.

The chain has TRBV10-1 and TRBJ2-2; TRBD2 aligns across 10 bases. The CDR3 extends over 14 amino acids. The germline V gene has CDR1 WNHNN and CDR2 SYGVQD (reference sequence). J was trimmed by 7 bases and V by 4 bases; bases with no gene match: 3. The CDR3 region has the DNA TGCGCCAGCAGTGCCGGGACTAGCGACGGGGAGCTGTTTTTT. Protein sequence: CASSAGTSDGELFF.

The table lists this clonotype with many counts. This chain connects TRBV5-1 to TRBJ2-1; D may be TRBD2 (6 bases). Germline-derived CDR1 and CDR2 are SGHRS and YFSETQ. This CDR3 has 14 amino acids. V lost 5 bases and J lost 2, with 11 bases in between. Written as DNA, the CDR3 is TGCGCCAGCAGATGGGCGGGACCCTACAATGAGCAGTTCTTC. This gives the protein CASRWAGPYNEQFF.

This chain links TRBV29-1 with TRBJ2-7, with a tentative D call TRBD1 (5 bases). Looked up from germline, CDR1 is SQVTM and CDR2 is ANQGSEA. This CDR3 is 14 amino acids long. Trimming took 1 base from V and 0 from J, leaving 10 bases between them. CDR3 nucleotide sequence: TGCAGCGTTGAAGCCCAGGGCAGCTCCTACGAGCAGTACTTC. This gives the protein CSVEAQGSSYEQYF.

There are many counts of this clonotype. V gene TRBV28 combines with J gene TRBJ1-1; TRBD1 matches at 9 bases. The germline gives CDR1 MDHEN, CDR2 SYDVKM. The CDR3 length is 16 residues. Trimming cost V 4 bases and J 7 bases; bases outside gene matches: 13. The CDR3 sequence: CASSSIRGTGLVEAFF. For the CDR3, the DNA is TGTGCCAGCAGTTCGATTAGGGGGACAGGGCTGGTTGAAGCTTTCTTT.

This clonotype was seen ten or more times. This sequence joins TRBV28 and TRBJ1-6, with D possibly matching TRBD1 (6 bases). Deletions cut 0 bases from V and 3 bases from J, with 9 bases between. The germline CDR1 and CDR2 sequences are MDHEN and SYDVKM. The CDR3 extends over 16 amino acids. The CDR3, as DNA: TGTGCCAGCAGTTTATGGGGGGGCGTCTATAATTCACCCCTCCACTTT. This gives the protein CASSLWGGVYNSPLHF. The full variable domain, completed using reference TRBV28 and TRBJ1-6, is DVKVTQSSRYLVKRTGEKVFLECVQDMDHENMFWYRQDPGLGLRLIYFSYDVKMKEKGDIPEGYSVSREKKERFSLILESASTNQTSMYLCASSLWGGVYNSPLHFGNGTRLTVT.

This chain links TRBV7-2 with TRBJ2-3; the D gene is possibly TRBD1 (6 bases). V dropped 3 bases and J dropped 4 bases, with 20 bases sitting between them. In germline, CDR1 is SGHTA, CDR2 FQGNSA. CDR3 size: 17 residues. Here the CDR3 reads CASSFGGRPGSSDTQYF. The DNA for the CDR3 is TGTGCCAGCAGCTTTGGGGGCCGACCGGGGTCATCAGATACGCAGTATTTT.

This clonotype showed up many times. The CDR3 sequence: CASTRRTGGLADTQYF. The DNA of the CDR3 is TGTGCCAGCACCCGCCGAACGGGAGGGCTCGCAGATACGCAGTATTTT. The chain combines TRBV9 with TRBJ2-3; TRBD2 aligns across 8 bases. The V and J ends lost 6 bases and 4 bases, in that order; junction bases with no gene match: 13. This CDR3 has 16 residues. Germline CDR1 SGDLS, CDR2 YYNGEE.

The CDR3 region is CASSLYDRSYGYTF. CDR3 DNA: TGCGCCAGCAGCTTGTATGACAGGAGCTATGGCTACACCTTC. This sequence joins TRBV5-1 and TRBJ1-2; a weak D match, TRBD1 (6 bases). Germline CDR1 reads SGHRS; CDR2 reads YFSETQ. This CDR3 has 14 residues. V lost 1 base, J lost 4 bases, and 11 bases lay in between.

At least ten counts were recorded for this clonotype. This chain connects TRBV15 to TRBJ1-5; the D gene is possibly TRBD1 (5 bases). This CDR3 has 15 amino acids. The V end was cut by 3 bases, the J end by 3 bases, with 12 bases between. From germline, CDR1 is LNHNV and CDR2 YYDKDF (reference sequence). The CDR3 sequence is CATSSGQVLNQPQHF. The CDR3 nucleotides read TGTGCCACCAGCAGCGGACAAGTCCTCAATCAGCCCCAGCATTTT.

This clonotype appeared many times. This sequence joins TRBV24-1 and TRBJ2-1; no definite D call. Germline V lookup: CDR1 KGHDR, CDR2 SFDVKD. Trimming removed 5 bases at V and 3 bases at J, with 7 bases between. The CDR3 length is 13 residues. The CDR3 nucleotides are TGTGCCACCAGTGCTCAGGACTACAATGAGCAGTTCTTC. Encoded protein: CATSAQDYNEQFF.

In this sample, this clonotype turned up many times. The J gene is TRBJ1-4, the V gene TRBV2, with D possibly being TRBD1 (6 bases). Per germline, CDR1 SNHLY and CDR2 FYNNEI. The V end was cut by 5 bases, the J end by 6 bases, with 13 bases between. The CDR3 totals 14 residues. The CDR3 DNA reads as TGTGCCAGCAGTATAGACAGGCAGGATGAAAAACTGTTTTTT. Translated: CASSIDRQDEKLFF. Together with reference TRBV2 and TRBJ1-4, the CDR3 gives the full variable domain: EPEVTQTPSHQVTQMGQEVILRCVPISNHLYFYWYRQILGQKVEFLVSFYNNEISEKSEIFDDQFSVERPDGSNFTLKIRSTKLEDSAMYFCASSIDRQDEKLFFGSGTQLSVL.

The genes are TRBV5-1 and TRBJ2-3, with 10 bases that match TRBD2. Losses at the gene ends were 4 bases for V and 4 bases for J; bases not matched to a gene: 9. CDR1 and CDR2 from the germline V gene are SGHRS and YFSETQ. CDR3 size: 16 residues. CDR3 amino acids: CASSPYSGGRSDTQYF. CDR3 DNA sequence: TGCGCCAGCAGCCCCTATAGCGGGGGGCGTTCAGATACGCAGTATTTT.

This clonotype has just a few counts. The chain combines TRBV11-2 with TRBJ2-7, with a possible D match to TRBD1 (5 bases). Germline CDR1 is SGHAT and CDR2 is FQNNGV. V lost 7 bases and J lost 0, with 16 bases in between. The CDR3 length is 15 residues. The CDR3 region is CASTPYIDSSYEQYF. Here the CDR3 DNA reads TGTGCCAGCACCCCTTACATTGACAGCTCCTACGAGCAGTACTTC.

With regard to this clonotype: With a much larger clone just one base away, this may be a read error. The chain joins TRBV30 to TRBJ1-4, with D maybe TRBD1 (5 bases). The CDR3 is made up of 11 amino acids. The germline V gene encodes CDR1 GTSNPN and CDR2 SVGIG (reference sequence). Written as DNA, the CDR3 is TGTGCCTGGTACGCGGGGGAAAAACCGTTTTTT. This codes for CAWYAGEKPFF.

This clonotype was observed at least ten times. The chain carries TRBV20-1 and TRBJ2-7; D is perhaps TRBD1 or TRBD2 (5 bases each). V shed 0 bases and J shed 3 bases, with 18 bases lying between them. The CDR3 spans 16 residues. CDR1 is DFQATT, CDR2 SNEGSKA, per germline (reference sequence). CDR3 region: CSARDTRTGPLYEQYF. CDR3 DNA: TGCAGTGCTAGAGACACGAGAACGGGACCCCTCTACGAGCAGTACTTC.

This clonotype was picked up many times. This chain links TRBV6-1 with TRBJ1-5; maybe TRBD1 (5 bases). The germline V gene encodes CDR1 MNHNS and CDR2 SASEGT. This CDR3 comprises 16 residues. Trimming took 3 bases from V and 0 from J, leaving 12 bases between them. This CDR3 is CASSEGLGYSNQPQHF. The CDR3 DNA reads as TGTGCCAGCAGTGAGGGGCTGGGATATAGCAATCAGCCCCAGCATTTT.

This clonotype was counted at least ten times. The V and J genes are TRBV29-1 and TRBJ2-7; D is perhaps TRBD2 (7 bases). The CDR3 runs to 15 residues. V lost 7 bases, J lost 0 bases, and 19 bases lay in between. Looked up from germline, CDR1 is SQVTM and CDR2 is ANQGSEA. Here the CDR3 reads CSGASRGGGSYEQYF. In DNA form, the CDR3 reads TGCAGCGGGGCGTCAAGGGGAGGGGGCTCCTACGAGCAGTACTTC.

This clonotype came up many times. This rearrangement joins TRBV11-2 to TRBJ2-7; no clear D gene. Germline V gene sequence: CDR1 SGHAT, CDR2 FQNNGV. The CDR3 has 13 amino acids. Trimming left V 5 bases short and J 6 bases short, with 14 bases between. The DNA of the CDR3 is TGTGCCAGCAGCCTTCTGGTTATGGCCGAGCAGTACTTC. Translation gives CASSLLVMAEQYF. Complete variable domain (other parts from reference TRBV11-2 and TRBJ2-7): EAGVAQSPRYKIIEKRQSVAFWCNPISGHATLYWYQQILGQGPKLLIQFQNNGVVDDSQLPKDRFSAERLKGVDSTLKIQPAKLEDSAVYLCASSLLVMAEQYFGPGTRLTVT.

This clonotype was seen repeatedly, ten times or more. J is TRBJ1-1 and V is TRBV28, with D uncertain. Trimming cost V 8 bases and J 0 bases, with 13 bases left between them. This CDR3 has 14 residues. In germline, CDR1 is MDHEN, CDR2 SYDVKM. CDR3 amino acids: CASLLEGMNTEAFF. The CDR3 bases are TGTGCCAGCCTTCTAGAGGGCATGAACACTGAAGCTTTCTTT.

This clonotype was seen ten or more times. CDR3 sequence (DNA): TGTGCCAGCAGTGAAGAGTGGGGGACTGGGGCCAACGTCCTGACTTTC. Protein product: CASSEEWGTGANVLTF. V usage is TRBV2 and J usage is TRBJ2-6; tentatively, D is TRBD1 or TRBD2 (5 bases each). Germline V gene lookup returns CDR1 SNHLY and CDR2 FYNNEI. Trimming took 1 base from V and 2 from J, leaving 9 bases between them. This CDR3 spans 16 amino acids.

CDR3 sequence: CASSLTIAVSSYNEQFF. As DNA, the CDR3 is TGCGCCAGCAGCTTGACCATAGCGGTTAGCTCCTACAATGAGCAGTTCTTC. The chain carries TRBV5-1 and TRBJ2-1; perhaps TRBD2 as D (6 bases). The V and J ends lost 1 base and 0 bases respectively, with 14 bases between them. Germline CDR1 is SGHRS and CDR2 is YFSETQ. This CDR3 is 17 amino acids long.

Points on this clonotype: Being one base from a much bigger clone, this may be a read error. This sequence joins TRBV28 and TRBJ2-3; perhaps TRBD2 as D (5 bases). The CDR3 loop spans 13 amino acids. Germline assignment: CDR1 MDHEN and CDR2 SYDVKM. Deletions cut 8 bases from V and 5 bases from J, with 14 bases between. As DNA, the CDR3 is TGTGCCAGCGGTGGGTCCGGAGGAGATACGCAGTATTTT. It specifies CASGGSGGDTQYF.

This clonotype was seen many times. The chain employs TRBV18 and TRBJ1-5; possibly TRBD1 for D (6 bases). The V end was cut by 2 bases, the J end by 0 bases, with 11 bases between. The germline gives CDR1 KGHSH, CDR2 LQKENI. This CDR3 is built from 16 residues. The DNA for the CDR3 is TGTGCCAGCTCACCAGGAACAGGGCCTAGCAATCAGCCCCAGCATTTT. As protein: CASSPGTGPSNQPQHF.

V is TRBV11-2 and J is TRBJ1-2; D is perhaps TRBD1 (5 bases). The CDR3 runs 13 residues. Germline CDR1 reads SGHAT; CDR2 reads FQNNGV. V was pared by 5 bases and J by 2 bases, with 9 bases between. CDR3 loop: CASSPEGNYGYTF. The CDR3 DNA is TGTGCCAGCAGCCCAGAGGGGAACTATGGCTACACCTTC.

The rearrangement uses TRBV2 and TRBJ2-5, with 9 bases identical to TRBD1. Germline lookup yields CDR1 SNHLY and CDR2 FYNNEI. Germline trimming cut 6 bases from V and 5 bases from J; bases unmatched to any gene: 10. The CDR3 is 15 residues long. CDR3 bases: TGTGCCAGCAGAGAGGGGACAGGGAGCAGGGAGACCCAGTACTTC. This codes for CASREGTGSRETQYF.

This clonotype was observed many times. The genes are TRBV30 and TRBJ1-1; no firm D call. Germline CDR1 is GTSNPN and CDR2 is SVGIG (reference sequence). Trimming stripped 2 bases from V and 0 bases from J, with 7 bases between. This CDR3 comprises 13 residues. CDR3 protein: CAWSWVMNTEAFF. The CDR3 bases are TGTGCCTGGAGTTGGGTGATGAACACTGAAGCTTTCTTT.

The chain's CDR3 is CASSPGGVRYEQYF. In DNA, the CDR3 is TGTGCCAGCAGTCCTGGGGGGGTACGATACGAGCAGTACTTC. The chain employs TRBV12-3 or TRBV12-4 and TRBJ2-7; the match to TRBD2 covers 7 bases. V shed 5 bases, J shed 4 bases, and the junction held 8 bases outside the gene matches. CDR3 size: 14 residues.

This clonotype was picked up a small number of times. This chain uses TRBV11-2 with TRBJ2-7; D unclear. In germline, CDR1 is SGHAT, CDR2 FQNNGV. The CDR3 is 13 amino acids. Deletions cut 5 bases from V and 0 bases from J, with 8 bases between. The CDR3 reads CASSRSGSYEQYF. The CDR3 DNA is TGTGCCAGCAGCCGTTCTGGCTCCTACGAGCAGTACTTC.

This clonotype was observed many times. The CDR3 protein is CASSLQPGGGETQYF. The CDR3 DNA is TGTGCCAGCAGTCTACAACCAGGGGGTGGAGAGACCCAGTACTTC. This rearrangement joins TRBV2 to TRBJ2-5, with 7 nucleotides matching TRBD1. Germline CDR1 is SNHLY and CDR2 is FYNNEI. The V segment lost 5 bases and the J segment 4 bases; nucleotides outside the gene matches: 10. CDR3 length: 15 amino acids.